This T cell receptor (beta chain) emerged from a study of T cell responses to AZD1222 COVID-19 vaccine. Overall study: Some second doses came at about 4 weeks and others at about 12 weeks; these were pooled.

Findings and limits, study-wide: Donors were chiefly white British, with a greater number of females, and clonal diversity was perhaps underestimated. Reportedly, close to half of spike-specific TCRs are directed against unmutated variant regions. Dominant CD4 TCR responses targeted spike regions 160-218 and 743-854.

Only in-frame clones appear in the TCRdb table, and some are missing; sequencing was by immunoSEQ multiplex PCR. There are just over 80,000 clones in the sample; 85% to 90% occur only once, and around 5% lies in the top ten. Details on this clone: The target antigen is unknown.

Trimming removed 7 bases at V and 7 bases at J, with 11 bases between. The CDR3 sequence is 13 residues long. Germline V gene data show CDR1 as MDHEN and CDR2 as SYDVKM. This sequence originates from an adult in good health. Sequencing was performed on peripheral blood, taken on day 0 of AZD1222 vaccination. The rearrangement uses TRBV28 and TRBJ1-6; D ambiguous. The CDR3, as DNA: TGTGCCAGCACGTGGCAGCGAAATTCACCCCTCCACTTT. This codes for CASTWQRNSPLHF.